Given below is one T cell receptor beta chain in context. Its antigen is not identified. The data originate from a study of T-cell memory formation after mild COVID-19. Overall study context: TCR clusters largely stayed donor specific. Study outcomes and limitations: Cross-reactive memory seemingly joined, as some responding clones were found in pre-infection memory. Later expanders leaned toward CD4+, whereas clones contracting from day 15 to 85 were balanced CD4/CD8. CD4+ contracting clones were mainly CM and EM; CD8+ ones, EMRA.

TCRdb analysed the 5' RACE reads with MiXCR anew, one entry per CDR3 protein. Of roughly 400,000 distinct CDR3 sequences listed, roughly 18% are singletons. Sequenced sample: PBMCs or a T cell subset sorted from them (not recorded which). This TCR derives from a man aged 18 to 29 who had mild COVID-19 (a few samples of this study predate the infection). Cell type and time point are not known.

The CDR3 loop is CASSMRLGLNQPQHF. In DNA, the CDR3 is TGTGCCAGTAGTATGCGCCTGGGGTTGAATCAGCCCCAGCATTTT. The chain recombines TRBV19 with TRBJ1-5; D remains ambiguous. The CDR3 runs to 15 residues. V was cut by 3 bases and J by 4 bases, with 13 bases left in between. Germline V gene data show CDR1 as LNHDA and CDR2 as SQIVND (reference sequence).